The sequence of this T cell receptor beta chain was determined in a study of tumor-infiltrating lymphocytes in primary liver carcinoma. Study-level background: Subjects consisted of male and female patients aged 30 to 69 years. With diameters of about 4 to 11 cm, tumors were stage T1-T3 N0M0.

With roughly 540 ng total RNA as template and a constant-region primer, TCR beta cDNA was made. Modified slightly, ARM-PCR produced TCR beta libraries over three nested multiplex PCR rounds. The study ran its first two PCR rounds for roughly 11 cycles each, using TRBV1-TRBV30 forward primers and a C-beta reverse primer. From the multiplex PCR reads, TCRdb called clonotypes with MiXCR, one entry per CDR3 protein. The repertoire holds approximately 310,000 distinct CDR3 sequences, 65% seen once, with roughly 9% in the top ten. Germline-derived CDR1 and CDR2 are MNHNS and SASEGT. This CDR3 spans 13 amino acids. Study-level findings and limits: Tumor region pairs outstripped tumor-adjacent and tumor-blood pairs in overlap. When set against blood, tumors had a significantly higher top-250-clone fraction (p = 0.039).

This clonotype was counted a single time. Antigen specificity is unknown. Compared with germline, one end of the junction differs, possibly owing to a read error. Germline DNA was also extracted, while the blood RNA originated from unsorted whole blood. The chain is built from TRBV6-1 and TRBJ1-1; D remains unclear. The source material was peripheral blood. This TCR was recovered from a man aged 35-49 years with primary liver carcinoma and hepatitis B virus infection. The CDR3 sequence: CASRMGWSTEVFF. In DNA, the CDR3 is TGTGCCAGCAGGATGGGTTGGAGCACTGAAGTTTTCTTT.